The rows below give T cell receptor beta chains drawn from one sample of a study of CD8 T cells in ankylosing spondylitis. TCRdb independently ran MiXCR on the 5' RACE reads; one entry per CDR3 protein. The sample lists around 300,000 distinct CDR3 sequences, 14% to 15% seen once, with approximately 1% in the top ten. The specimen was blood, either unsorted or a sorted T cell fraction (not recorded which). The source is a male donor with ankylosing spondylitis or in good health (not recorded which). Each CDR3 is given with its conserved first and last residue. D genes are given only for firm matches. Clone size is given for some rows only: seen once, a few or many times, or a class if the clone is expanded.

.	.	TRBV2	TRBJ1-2	TGTGCCAGCAGCTCCTTTGGGGAAGAGGGCTACACCTTC	CASSSFGEEGYTF
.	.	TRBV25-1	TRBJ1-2	TGTGCCAGCAGCCTTCCCAGGGCGGCCCTTGGCTATGGCTACACCTTC	CASSLPRAALGYGYTF
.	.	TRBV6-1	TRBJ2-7	TGTGCCAGCAGTGAAATCGGGGGCCTCTCCTACGAGCAGTACTTC	CASSEIGGLSYEQYF
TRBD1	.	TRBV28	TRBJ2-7	TGTGCCAGCAGTCACCGGGACAGACTGTTCTACGAGCAGTACTTC	CASSHRDRLFYEQYF
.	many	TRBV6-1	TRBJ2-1	TGTGCCAGCAAGATGAGCTCCTACAATGAGCAGTTCTTC	CASKMSSYNEQFF
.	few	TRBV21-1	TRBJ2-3	TGTGCCAGCAGCAAAGAAGACAGGGCTAGCACAGATACGCAGTATTTT	CASSKEDRASTDTQYF
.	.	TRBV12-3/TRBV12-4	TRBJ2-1	TGTGCCAGTCTCTTGTCTTCATACAATGAGCAGTTCTTC	CASLLSSYNEQFF
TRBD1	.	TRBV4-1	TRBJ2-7	TGCGCCAGCAGCCAGGGGGACAGGACCGAGCAGTACTTC	CASSQGDRTEQYF
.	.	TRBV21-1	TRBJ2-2	TGTGCCAGCAGCAAAGCGAACCGGCTAGCGGGAGGAGTCGCGAACACCGGGGAGCTGTTTTTT	CASSKANRLAGGVANTGELFF
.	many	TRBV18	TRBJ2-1	TGTGCCAGCTCACCAACGGGAGAGGGTGAGCAGTTCTTC	CASSPTGEGEQFF
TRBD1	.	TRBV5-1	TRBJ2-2	TGCGCCAGCAGCTTGGCTACAGGGGGCCCCGGGGAGCTGTTTTTT	CASSLATGGPGELFF
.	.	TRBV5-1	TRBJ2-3	TGCGCCAGCAGCTCTCCTGGGCGGTATGATACGCAGTATTTT	CASSSPGRYDTQYF
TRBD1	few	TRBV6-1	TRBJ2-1	TGTGCCAGCAGCACGACAGGGTTAGGGTACAATGAGCAGTTCTTC	CASSTTGLGYNEQFF
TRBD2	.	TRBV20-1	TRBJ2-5	TGCAGTGCTAGAAAACAACATTTCGACGGGACTAGTGGAGAGACCCAGTACTTC	CSARKQHFDGTSGETQYF
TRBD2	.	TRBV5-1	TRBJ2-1	TGCGCCAGCAGCTTCCAGCGGGAAAGCAATGAGCAGTTCTTC	CASSFQRESNEQFF
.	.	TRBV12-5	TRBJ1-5	TGTGCTAGTGGTTTGATAAGGGGGTATCAGCCCCAGCATTTT	CASGLIRGYQPQHF
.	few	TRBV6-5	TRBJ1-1	TGTGCCAGCAGTTCAGCCCGAGAGGGGACTGAAGCTTTCTTT	CASSSAREGTEAFF
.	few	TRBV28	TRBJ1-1	TGTGCCAGCAGTCCCTGGACAGCTGAAGCTTTCTTT	CASSPWTAEAFF
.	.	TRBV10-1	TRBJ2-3	TGCGCCAGCAGTGTTCCCTCCACGGATACTAGCACAGATACGCAGTATTTT	CASSVPSTDTSTDTQYF
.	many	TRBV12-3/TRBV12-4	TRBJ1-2	TGTGCCAGCAGTGCACAGGGAGCTGGTGGCTACACCTTC	CASSAQGAGGYTF
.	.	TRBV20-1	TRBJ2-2	TGCAGTGCTTTAGGACTCCCATGGTCCGGGGAGCTGTTTTTT	CSALGLPWSGELFF
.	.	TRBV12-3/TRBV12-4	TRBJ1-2	TGTGCCAGCAGTTTATCCCCGACCGGGTCCAAAGCGGATGGCTACACCTTC	CASSLSPTGSKADGYTF
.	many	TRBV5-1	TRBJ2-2	TGCGCCAGCAGTCCAGACACTTACACCGGGGAGCTGTTTTTT	CASSPDTYTGELFF
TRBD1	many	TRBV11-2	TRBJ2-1	TGTGCCAGCAGCGCCAACAGGGGGTTTAAGGATGAGCAGTTCTTC	CASSANRGFKDEQFF
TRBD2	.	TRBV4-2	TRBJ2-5	TGTGCCAGCAGCCCGACTAGCGGGGGGGCCTGGGGGGATAAGACCCAGTACTTC	CASSPTSGGAWGDKTQYF
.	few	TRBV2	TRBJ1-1	TGTGCCAGCACGACGGATTTTAACACTGAAGCTTTCTTT	CASTTDFNTEAFF
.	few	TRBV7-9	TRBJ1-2	TGTGCCAGCAGCGTCGGCAGGGAAAACTATGGCTACACCTTC	CASSVGRENYGYTF